Sequencing of this TCR beta chain was carried out in a study of blood T cells in healthy people across ages. Study results and caveats: The fall in TCR beta diversity per million T cells was roughly linear with age. Long-lived donors carried more naive CD4+ cells and greater diversity than aged donors.

Alongside a J-beta primer mix, a sample-barcoded 5' primer served in a second PCR lasting 7 to 11 cycles. TCRdb re-called the 5' RACE reads through MiXCR, storing one row per CDR3 protein. The sample lists some 1.1 million distinct CDR3 sequences, roughly two fifths seen once, with around 13% in the top ten. This clonotype was recorded once. The antigen is not known. CDR1 and CDR2 (germline): MNHEY, SVGEGT. The CDR3 is 17 amino acids. V was pared by 0 bases and J by 0 bases, with 13 bases between. The clonotype was recovered from a man younger than 35 in good health. This chain connects TRBV6-2 or TRBV6-3 to TRBJ2-3; D is ambiguous. Sequenced input: blood. The CDR3 region is CASSYSPDHSSTDTQYF. CDR3 coding DNA: TGTGCCAGCAGTTACTCACCCGATCATTCTAGCACAGATACGCAGTATTTT.